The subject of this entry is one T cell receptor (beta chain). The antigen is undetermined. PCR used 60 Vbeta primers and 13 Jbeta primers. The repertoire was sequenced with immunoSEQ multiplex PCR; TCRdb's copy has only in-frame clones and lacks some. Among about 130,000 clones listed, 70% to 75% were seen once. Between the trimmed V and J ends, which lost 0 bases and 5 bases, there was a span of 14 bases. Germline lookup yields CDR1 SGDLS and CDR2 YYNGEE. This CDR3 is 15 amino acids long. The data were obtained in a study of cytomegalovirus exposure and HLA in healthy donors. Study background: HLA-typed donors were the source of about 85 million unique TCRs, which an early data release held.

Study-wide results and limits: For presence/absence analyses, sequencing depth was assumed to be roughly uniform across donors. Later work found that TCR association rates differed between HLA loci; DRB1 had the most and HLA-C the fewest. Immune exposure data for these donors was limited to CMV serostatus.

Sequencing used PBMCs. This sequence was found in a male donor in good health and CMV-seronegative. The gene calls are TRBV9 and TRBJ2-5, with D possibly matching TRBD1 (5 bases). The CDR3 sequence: CASSVGRGDVETQYF. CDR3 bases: TGTGCCAGCAGCGTAGGAAGGGGTGACGTTGAGACCCAGTACTTC.